The 13 T cell receptor beta chains reported below all come from one sample, sequenced in a study of blood T cells in healthy people across ages (dated by TCRdb to 2014 to 2015). Library preparation employed 5' RACE. The instrument was an Illumina HiSeq 2500. The second PCR ran for roughly 6 to 11 cycles and used a J-beta primer mix along with a sample-barcoded 5' primer. TCRdb cleaned the public reads at Q25 with fastp, built clones with MiXCR and kept in-frame beta chains. Rows with a matching CDR3 protein are joined into one entry that keeps the most common DNA and genes. For this sample there are about 830,000 distinct CDR3 sequences; roughly 60% appear just once. The top ten clones comprise around 20% of the sample. Sequencing was done on a sample of blood. Receptors were obtained from a man younger than 45 in good health.

This chain connects TRBV30 to TRBJ2-1; 10 bases agree with TRBD2. The CDR3 length is 12 residues. Germline V CDR1 and CDR2: GTSNPN, SVGIG (reference sequence). After removal of 5 bases from V and 9 bases from J, the junction contained 4 bases not matched to a gene. CDR3 DNA: TGTGCCTGGGCCAGCGGGGGGGGTGAGCAGTTCTTC. This sequence encodes CAWASGGGEQFF.

This clonotype was detected only a few times. The chain uses TRBV4-3 and TRBJ2-7; 9 nucleotides line up with TRBD2. The junction had 4 bases not matched to a gene; V was cut back by 2 bases and J by 2 bases. The CDR3 has 15 residues. Germline CDR1 is LGHNA and CDR2 is YSLEER. The CDR3 DNA follows: TGCGCCAGCAGCCAATTAGCGGGGGCCGCCTACGAGCAGTACTTC. Translating gives CASSQLAGAAYEQYF.

At least ten counts were recorded for this clonotype. The chain carries TRBV6-5 and TRBJ2-3; a weak D match, TRBD2 (6 bases). With 2 bases removed from V and 6 bases from J, the gap between germline ends came to 12 bases. The CDR3 runs to 14 residues. Per the germline V gene, CDR1 is MNHEY and CDR2 is SVGAGI. CDR3 coding DNA: TGTGCCAGCAGTTACGGAGGGCCTCGGGATACGCAGTATTTT. The encoded protein is CASSYGGPRDTQYF.

This clonotype was seen more than once but under ten times. The chain has TRBV20-1 and TRBJ2-1; 12 nucleotides agree with TRBD2. J was trimmed by 7 bases and V by 6 bases; bases with no gene match: 10. From germline, CDR1 is DFQATT and CDR2 SNEGSKA (reference sequence). The CDR3 consists of 15 residues. CDR3 loop: CSAPGASGGANEQFF. The CDR3 nucleotides are TGCAGTGCCCCCGGTGCTAGCGGGGGGGCAAATGAGCAGTTCTTC.

The chain couples TRBV11-1 to TRBJ2-7, with TRBD1 as a possible D gene (6 bases). Germline CDR1 SGHAT, CDR2 FQDESV (reference sequence). The CDR3 is 15 amino acids. Trimming cost V 4 bases and J 1 base, with 14 bases left between them. CDR3 protein: CASSSQDDRSYEQYF. The CDR3 DNA sequence: TGTGCCAGCAGCTCCCAGGACGACAGGTCCTACGAGCAGTACTTC.

In nucleotides, the CDR3 is TGTGCCAGCAGGGCAGGGGGGAATCAGCCCCAGCATTTT. Amino acids: CASRAGGNQPQHF. The chain uses TRBV28 and TRBJ1-5; TRBD1 matches 7 bases. This CDR3 has 13 residues. Germline V gene data show CDR1 as MDHEN and CDR2 as SYDVKM. Unmatched junction bases numbered 3, after V lost 6 bases and J lost 4 bases.

The chain has TRBV20-1 and TRBJ1-5; 11 positions agree with TRBD1. The CDR3 has 17 residues. Germline V gene sequence: CDR1 DFQATT, CDR2 SNEGSKA (reference sequence). The V and J ends lost 4 bases and 2 bases, in that order; junction bases with no gene match: 10. CDR3 DNA sequence: TGCAGTGCTACCGGGACAGGGGGACGGTGGGGCAATCAGCCCCAGCATTTT. It encodes CSATGTGGRWGNQPQHF.

This clonotype was detected a few times. CDR3 DNA: TGTGCCAGCAGCCAAACCGGGGGGATCCAAGAGACCCAGTACTTC. Protein product: CASSQTGGIQETQYF. This chain uses TRBV4-2 with TRBJ2-5; 7 bases align to TRBD2. There are 15 residues in the CDR3. Trimming at V came to 2 bases and at J to 1 base, leaving 4 bases not matched to a gene. Germline V gene lookup returns CDR1 LGHNA and CDR2 YNFKEQ.

This clonotype was seen a handful of times. CDR3 nucleotides: TGCAGTGCTGAGTATCTAACCAACGGCTACACCTTC. Encoded protein: CSAEYLTNGYTF. This chain uses TRBV20-1 with TRBJ1-2; D is uncertain. In germline, CDR1 is DFQATT, CDR2 SNEGSKA (reference sequence). The V and J ends lost 5 bases and 8 bases respectively, with 15 bases between them. The CDR3 loop spans 12 amino acids.

The chain has TRBV20-1 and TRBJ2-5; D gene ambiguous. Near its end, the DNA agrees better with TRBJ2-7, so the J call may be wrong. CDR1 DFQATT and CDR2 SNEGSKA come from the germline V gene (reference sequence). This CDR3 has 12 amino acids. The CDR3 DNA is TGCAGTGGTAACCTAAAGAATGGCGAGCAGTACTTC. This translates into CSGNLKNGEQYF.

In this sample, this clonotype turned up a few times. The rearrangement joins TRBV25-1 to TRBJ2-7, with TRBD1 matching 7 bases. This CDR3 is built from 14 residues. V gave up 3 bases and J gave up 2 bases; unmatched junction bases: 4. Germline V gene sequence: CDR1 MGHDK, CDR2 SYGVNS. DNA for the CDR3: TGTGCCAGCAGTGAGTTTACAGGGGCCTACGAGCAGTACTTC. Protein: CASSEFTGAYEQYF.

Concerning this clonotype itself: A junction end diverges from the germline sequence, so it may reflect a read error. J is TRBJ2-1 and V is TRBV2; possible D gene TRBD2, 5 bases. CDR3 length: 14 amino acids. The V gene's germline CDR1 is SNHLY and CDR2 FYNNEI. CDR3 DNA sequence: TGTGCCAGCCGTCCTCCCGGAGGCTACAAAGAGCAGTTCTTC. This sequence encodes CASRPPGGYKEQFF.

A few counts support this clonotype. This chain connects TRBV20-1 to TRBJ2-3; D unclear. The germline V gene encodes CDR1 DFQATT and CDR2 SNEGSKA (reference sequence). V was pared by 3 bases and J by 0 bases, with 10 bases between. This CDR3 has 14 amino acids. DNA for the CDR3: TGCAGTGCTAGGCCAGGTACGAGCACAGATACGCAGTATTTT. Translation gives CSARPGTSTDTQYF.